The 26 T cell receptor beta chains below were found in one sample sequenced in a study of neurological immune-mediated disorders. TCRdb used MiXCR to reprocess the 5' RACE reads, holding one entry per CDR3 protein. The sample includes about 3,900 distinct CDR3 sequences, around a third of them seen just once. The sequenced sample was CD8+ T cells from blood. The origin of the receptors is a man in his fifties with HTLV-1-associated myelopathy (HAM/TSP).

The chain has TRBV27 and TRBJ2-7, with no clear D. This CDR3 contains 15 residues. The V and J ends lost 3 bases and 1 base respectively, with 13 bases between them. Germline V gene lookup returns CDR1 MNHEY and CDR2 SMNVEV (reference sequence). The CDR3 DNA reads TGTGCCAGCAGTTTCGTTATGGGTGATTCCTACGAGCAGTACTTC. It specifies CASSFVMGDSYEQYF.

By share, this clonotype ranks as medium-sized. CDR3 DNA: TGTGCCAGCAGCTTAGGAGACAGGGGCCCCGGGGATGGCTACACCTTC. Translation: CASSLGDRGPGDGYTF. This chain joins TRBV7-9 and TRBJ1-2; 8 bases match TRBD1. Germline lookup yields CDR1 SEHNR and CDR2 FQNEAQ (reference sequence). J was trimmed by 6 bases and V by 1 base; bases with no gene match: 10. The CDR3 is made up of 16 amino acids.

This clonotype showed up many times. V usage is TRBV27 and J usage is TRBJ1-6, with 7 bases identical to TRBD1. J gave up 0 bases and V 3 bases, and 5 bases lay outside the gene matches. The CDR3 runs to 17 residues. Germline V gene sequence: CDR1 MNHEY, CDR2 SMNVEV (reference sequence). CDR3 nucleotide sequence: TGTGCCAGCAGTTTCGGGACAGTGAGCTCCTATAATTCACCCCTCCACTTT. It specifies CASSFGTVSSYNSPLHF.

Relative to its sample, this clonotype is medium-sized. The rearrangement links TRBV20-1 to TRBJ1-4; TRBD1 matches 9 bases. The junction had 12 bases not matched to a gene; V was cut back by 5 bases and J by 8 bases. The CDR3 runs 15 residues. Per germline, CDR1 DFQATT and CDR2 SNEGSKA (reference sequence). The CDR3 sequence is CSAHGQGRFEEKLFF. In DNA form, the CDR3 reads TGCAGTGCTCATGGACAGGGGCGTTTTGAGGAAAAACTGTTTTTT.

At least ten counts were recorded for this clonotype. DNA of the CDR3: TGTGCCAGCGTACCGGACAGGACTTCCGAGCAGTACTTC. Its translation is CASVPDRTSEQYF. The rearrangement joins TRBV7-9 to TRBJ2-7, with 7 bases aligning to TRBD1. J was trimmed by 6 bases and V by 8 bases; bases with no gene match: 10. This CDR3 contains 13 residues. Per the germline V gene, CDR1 is SEHNR and CDR2 is FQNEAQ (reference sequence).

This clonotype was observed at least ten times. The chain recombines TRBV29-1 with TRBJ1-2; D is ambiguous. The CDR3 is made up of 14 amino acids. Germline V gene lookup returns CDR1 SQVTM and CDR2 ANQGSEA. Trimming took 7 bases from V and 2 from J, leaving 17 bases between them. This CDR3 reads CSAIFRSANYGYTF. The CDR3 region has the DNA TGCAGCGCTATTTTCCGGTCCGCAAACTATGGCTACACCTTC.

Notes on this clonotype: At one of its ends the junction is not consistent with the germline gene, which may arise from a read error. V and J are TRBV25-1 and TRBJ1-1; D is possibly TRBD1 (5 bases). The CDR3 has 15 amino acids. In germline, CDR1 is MGHDK, CDR2 SYGVNS. CDR3 protein: CASSPTLTADTESFF. CDR3 nucleotides: TGTGCCAGCAGTCCAACCTTGACAGCGGACACTGAATCTTTCTTT.

V and J are TRBV21-1 and TRBJ2-7. TRBV21-1 is recorded as a pseudogene. This CDR3 region has 14 residues. CDR3 amino acids: CASSKETDSYEQYF. In nucleotides, the CDR3 is TGTGCCAGCAGCAAAGAAACAGACTCCTACGAGCAGTACTTC.

The chain employs TRBV20-1 and TRBJ1-2; the D gene is possibly TRBD1 (6 bases). CDR1 is DFQATT, CDR2 SNEGSKA, per germline (reference sequence). Trimming removed 1 base at V and 3 bases at J, with 9 bases between. The length of the CDR3 is 13 residues. This CDR3 reads CSARGTADYGYTF. For the CDR3, the DNA is TGCAGTGCTAGAGGGACAGCCGACTATGGCTACACCTTC.

This clonotype was seen many times. The genes are TRBV6-5 and TRBJ1-1; 7 nucleotides line up with TRBD1. The V gene end was trimmed by 6 bases and the J gene end by 1 base; junction bases not matched to a gene: 8. Per germline, CDR1 MNHEY and CDR2 SVGAGI. This CDR3 region has 15 residues. The CDR3 here is CASSLGDRENTEAFF. CDR3 sequence (DNA): TGTGCCAGCAGCCTCGGGGACAGAGAGAACACTGAAGCTTTCTTT.

There are a few counts of this clonotype. The chain couples TRBV4-1 to TRBJ1-4, with D possibly being TRBD1 (5 bases). Germline CDR1 and CDR2: MGHRA and YSYEKL. This CDR3 contains 15 residues. V was pared by 0 bases and J by 7 bases, with 12 bases between. For the CDR3, the DNA is TGCGCCAGCAGCCAAGAGCGAGGGACGGGTGAAAAACTGTTTTTT. It specifies CASSQERGTGEKLFF.

This clonotype appeared many times. This rearrangement joins TRBV3-1 to TRBJ2-3; TRBD2 matches at 13 bases. CDR1 and CDR2 (germline): LGHDT, YNNKEL (reference sequence). This CDR3 is built from 17 residues. Trimming at V came to 0 bases and at J to 5 bases, leaving 5 bases not matched to a gene. CDR3 DNA: TGTGCCAGCAGCCAAGATTTACTAGCGGGGGGGGAAGATACGCAGTATTTT. This gives the protein CASSQDLLAGGEDTQYF.

The chain carries TRBV5-1 and TRBJ2-2; D is unclear. V was trimmed by 5 bases and J by 0 bases, leaving 8 bases between them. CDR1 is SGHRS and CDR2 is YFSETQ in the germline V gene. The CDR3 consists of 14 residues. The CDR3 sequence is CASSSLSNTGELFF. CDR3 nucleotide sequence: TGCGCCAGCAGTTCCCTATCGAACACCGGGGAGCTGTTTTTT.

The rearrangement uses TRBV20-1 and TRBJ1-1; D ambiguous. Trimming shortened V by 1 base and J by 7 bases, and 10 bases separated the two germline ends. Germline V gene data show CDR1 as DFQATT and CDR2 as SNEGSKA (reference sequence). CDR3 length equals 12 residues. The CDR3 reads CSARVGVGEAFF. The CDR3 nucleotides are TGCAGTGCTAGAGTTGGGGTTGGTGAAGCTTTCTTT.

This clonotype was detected ten times or more. The chain uses TRBV29-1 and TRBJ2-7; TRBD1 matches 9 bases. The germline CDR1 and CDR2 sequences are SQVTM and ANQGSEA. With V trimmed by 1 base and J by 5 bases, 6 bases remained unmatched. The CDR3 loop spans 14 amino acids. DNA for the CDR3: TGCAGCGTTGAAGGTGGGACAGGGATCCACGAGCAGTACTTC. This translates into CSVEGGTGIHEQYF.

This clonotype was picked up many times. V and J are TRBV19 and TRBJ1-1; 7 nucleotides align to TRBD1. The germline CDR1 and CDR2 sequences are LNHDA and SQIVND (reference sequence). V lost 9 bases to trimming and J lost 7 bases; unmatched junction nucleotides: 14. The CDR3 runs 14 residues. The CDR3 DNA follows: TGTGCCAGCCAACTAGACGGCGGACAGGTTGAAGCTTTCTTT. Translating it yields CASQLDGGQVEAFF. Variable domain in full (rest from reference TRBV19 and TRBJ1-1): DGGITQSPKYLFRKEGQNVTLSCEQNLNHDAMYWYRQDPGQGLRLIYYSQIVNDFQKGDIAEGYSVSREKKESFPLTVTSAQKNPTAFYLCASQLDGGQVEAFFGQGTRLTVV.

This clonotype showed up just once. This chain joins TRBV7-9 and TRBJ2-7, with no clear D. The V end lost 0 bases, the J end lost 4 bases, and 7 bases lay between the germline ends. CDR1 is SEHNR and CDR2 is FQNEAQ in the germline V gene (reference sequence). The length of the CDR3 is 13 residues. The CDR3 loop reads CASSLAGTYEQYF. CDR3 bases: TGTGCCAGCAGCTTAGCGGGCACTTACGAGCAGTACTTC.

This clonotype was seen at least ten times. The chain joins TRBV11-2 to TRBJ1-5, with D tentatively TRBD1 (5 bases). Germline-derived CDR1 and CDR2 are SGHAT and FQNNGV. The length of the CDR3 is 13 residues. The ends were cut back, 5 bases at V and 6 bases at J, with 11 bases in the middle. The CDR3 loop is CASSEGEGQPQHF. The CDR3 coding sequence is TGTGCCAGCAGCGAAGGGGAGGGTCAGCCCCAGCATTTT.

The chain recombines TRBV5-1 with TRBJ2-3, with unresolved D. This CDR3 has 14 residues. Germline CDR1 reads SGHRS; CDR2 reads YFSETQ. V dropped 4 bases and J dropped 2 bases, with 11 bases sitting between them. The CDR3 sequence is CASSLGGITDTQYF. CDR3 bases: TGCGCCAGCAGCCTCGGTGGGATCACAGATACGCAGTATTTT.

This clonotype is large within its sample. This chain uses TRBV18 with TRBJ2-3; D gene ambiguous. V was cut by 3 bases and J by 0 bases, with 10 bases left in between. The CDR3 contains 15 residues. Germline assignment: CDR1 KGHSH and CDR2 LQKENI. The CDR3 DNA follows: TGTGCCAGCTCACCCCCCCGGAAGAGCACAGATACGCAGTATTTT. It translates to CASSPPRKSTDTQYF.

By its share, this clonotype is hyperexpanded. The chain uses TRBV18 and TRBJ2-3; 7 bases map to TRBD1. The V gene's germline CDR1 is KGHSH and CDR2 LQKENI. The CDR3 sequence is 15 residues long. With V trimmed by 3 bases and J by 2 bases, 5 bases remained unmatched. The CDR3 region has the DNA TGTGCCAGCTCACCTGACAGGGAAAACACAGATACGCAGTATTTT. Residues: CASSPDRENTDTQYF. Filled out from reference TRBV18 and TRBJ2-3, the complete variable domain reads NAGVMQNPRHLVRRRGQEARLRCSPMKGHSHVYWYRQLPEEGLKFMVYLQKENIIDESGMPKERFSAEFPKEGPSILRIQQVVRGDSAAYFCASSPDRENTDTQYFGPGTRLTVL.

The table lists this clonotype with many counts. The chain combines TRBV9 with TRBJ2-7; D call uncertain. CDR3 length: 14 amino acids. Germline CDR1 is SGDLS and CDR2 is YYNGEE. V was clipped by 0 bases and J by 0 bases, with 7 bases between them. DNA of the CDR3: TGTGCCAGCAGCGTAGTGCCAGGCTCCTACGAGCAGTACTTC. Translated, it gives CASSVVPGSYEQYF.

This clonotype has a count of ten or more. The V call is TRBV7-8, the J call TRBJ1-4; D ambiguous. V lost 3 bases and J 4 bases, leaving 12 bases between the germline ends. Germline V gene data show CDR1 as SGHVS and CDR2 as FQNEAQ. This CDR3 is built from 15 residues. CDR3 DNA: TGTGCCAGCAGCTTCCTGGGTCCGGGTAATGAAAAACTGTTTTTT. This sequence encodes CASSFLGPGNEKLFF. The full variable domain, in which reference TRBV7-8 and TRBJ1-4 provide the parts outside the CDR3, is GAGVSQSPRYKVAKRGQDVALRCDPISGHVSLFWYQQALGQGPEFLTYFQNEAQLDKSGLPSDRFFAERPEGSVSTLKIQRTQQEDSAVYLCASSFLGPGNEKLFFGSGTQLSVL.

This clonotype was detected many times. The rearrangement uses TRBV7-9 and TRBJ2-7; no clear D gene. Trimming took off 4 bases at V and 5 bases at J, with 9 bases between the two ends. CDR1 is SEHNR and CDR2 is FQNEAQ in the germline V gene (reference sequence). The CDR3 spans 12 residues. The CDR3 coding sequence is TGTGCCAGCAGCTCCCCCATGCACGAGCAGTACTTC. This gives the protein CASSSPMHEQYF.

This clonotype was seen repeatedly, ten times or more. The chain carries TRBV7-9 and TRBJ1-3; D may be TRBD1 (6 bases). The CDR3 consists of 13 residues. The germline V gene has CDR1 SEHNR and CDR2 FQNEAQ (reference sequence). Trimming cost V 11 bases and J 4 bases, with 15 bases left between them. The CDR3 nucleotides read TGTGCCTGCGAAGGGGGGTCGGGAAACACCATATATTTT. Its translation: CACEGGSGNTIYF.

This clonotype is medium-sized. This chain's CDR3 is CASSLGPGQGPTGELFF. CDR3 nucleotides: TGTGCCAGCAGCTTAGGCCCAGGACAGGGCCCCACCGGGGAGCTGTTTTTT. The V gene is TRBV7-2, the J gene TRBJ2-2; 8 positions agree with TRBD1. CDR1 SGHTA and CDR2 FQGNSA come from the germline V gene. Unmatched junction bases numbered 8, after V lost 1 base and J lost 4 bases. The CDR3 contains 17 residues.